This paragraph covers one T cell receptor beta chain sequence. Method: immunoSEQ multiplex PCR; TCRdb's copy keeps in-frame clones and lacks some. The sample records approximately 100,000 clones, 70% to 90% being singletons. The record originates from a study of PD-L1 blockade in urothelial cancer. Background on the study: Anywhere from 0 to 3 prior chemotherapy regimens had been received by patients. Each blood sample yielded a median of about 150,000 T cells.

The patients had locally advanced or metastatic urothelial carcinoma. Per patient, between 1 and 8 samples were collected at pretreatment and on-treatment time points. The CDR3 length is 16 residues. Looked up from germline, CDR1 is MRHNA and CDR2 is SNTAGT. Germline trimming cut 0 bases from V and 1 base from J; bases unmatched to any gene: 3. The TCR sequence derives from a man aged 50 to 59 with urothelial cancer. The chain links TRBV6-4 to TRBJ2-1; 7 positions agree with TRBD1. The sequencing used PBMCs, collected around atezolizumab (anti-PD-L1) treatment. The CDR3, as DNA: TGTGCCAGCAGTGACTCGGGCAGGGGGTCCTACAATGAGCAGTTCTTC. Its protein product is CASSDSGRGSYNEQFF.